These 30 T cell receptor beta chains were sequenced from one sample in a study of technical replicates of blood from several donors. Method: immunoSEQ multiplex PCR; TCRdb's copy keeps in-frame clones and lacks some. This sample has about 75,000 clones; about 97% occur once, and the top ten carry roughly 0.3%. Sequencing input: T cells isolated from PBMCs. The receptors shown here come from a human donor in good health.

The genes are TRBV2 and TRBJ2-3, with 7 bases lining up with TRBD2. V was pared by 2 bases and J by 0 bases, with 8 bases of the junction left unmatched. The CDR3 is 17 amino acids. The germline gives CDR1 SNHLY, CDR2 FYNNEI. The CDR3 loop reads CASSESLAEISTDTQYF. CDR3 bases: TGTGCCAGCAGTGAATCGCTAGCGGAAATTAGCACAGATACGCAGTATTTT.

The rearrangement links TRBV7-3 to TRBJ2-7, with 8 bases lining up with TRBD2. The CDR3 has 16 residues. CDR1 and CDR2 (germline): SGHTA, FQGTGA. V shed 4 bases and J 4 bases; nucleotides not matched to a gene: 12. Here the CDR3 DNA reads TGTGCCAGCAGCTCCCAGGGTAGTAGCGGGATGTACGAGCAGTACTTC. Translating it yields CASSSQGSSGMYEQYF.

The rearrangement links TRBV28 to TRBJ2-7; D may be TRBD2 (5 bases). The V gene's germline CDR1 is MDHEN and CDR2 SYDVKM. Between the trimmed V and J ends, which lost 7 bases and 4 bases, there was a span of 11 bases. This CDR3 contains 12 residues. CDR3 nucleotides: TGTGCCAGCAACCGAGGGAGTTACGAGCAGTACTTC. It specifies CASNRGSYEQYF.

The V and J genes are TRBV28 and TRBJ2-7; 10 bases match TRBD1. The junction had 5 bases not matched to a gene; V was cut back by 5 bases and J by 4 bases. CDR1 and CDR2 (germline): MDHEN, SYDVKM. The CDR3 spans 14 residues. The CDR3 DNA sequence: TGTGCCAGCAGTGCCGGGACAGGGGCGTACGAGCAGTACTTC. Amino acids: CASSAGTGAYEQYF. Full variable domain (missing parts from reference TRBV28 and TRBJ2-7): DVKVTQSSRYLVKRTGEKVFLECVQDMDHENMFWYRQDPGLGLRLIYFSYDVKMKEKGDIPEGYSVSREKKERFSLILESASTNQTSMYLCASSAGTGAYEQYFGPGTRLTVT.

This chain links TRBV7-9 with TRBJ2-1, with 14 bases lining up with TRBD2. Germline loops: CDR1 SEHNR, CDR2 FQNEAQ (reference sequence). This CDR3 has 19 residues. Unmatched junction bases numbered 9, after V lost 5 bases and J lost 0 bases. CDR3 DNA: TGTGCCAGCAGCCAGGGACTAGCGGGGGCGGGAGACTCCTACAATGAGCAGTTCTTC. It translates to CASSQGLAGAGDSYNEQFF.

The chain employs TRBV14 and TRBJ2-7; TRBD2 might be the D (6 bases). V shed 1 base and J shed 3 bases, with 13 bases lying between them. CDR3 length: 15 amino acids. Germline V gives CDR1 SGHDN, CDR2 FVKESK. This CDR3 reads CASSQGSGFGYEQYF. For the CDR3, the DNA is TGTGCCAGCAGCCAAGGTAGCGGCTTCGGCTACGAGCAGTACTTC.

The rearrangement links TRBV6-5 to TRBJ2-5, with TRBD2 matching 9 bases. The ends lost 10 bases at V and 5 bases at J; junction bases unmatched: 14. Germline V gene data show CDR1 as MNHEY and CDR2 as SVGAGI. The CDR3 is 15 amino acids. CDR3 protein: CATRGSGRPRETQYF. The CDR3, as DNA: TGTGCCACCCGGGGGAGCGGGAGGCCGCGGGAGACCCAGTACTTC.

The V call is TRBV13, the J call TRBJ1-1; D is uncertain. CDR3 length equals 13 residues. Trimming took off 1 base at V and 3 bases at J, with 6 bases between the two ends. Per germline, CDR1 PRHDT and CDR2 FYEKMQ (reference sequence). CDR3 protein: CASSLVVYTEAFF. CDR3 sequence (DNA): TGTGCCAGCAGCTTAGTCGTATACACTGAAGCTTTCTTT.

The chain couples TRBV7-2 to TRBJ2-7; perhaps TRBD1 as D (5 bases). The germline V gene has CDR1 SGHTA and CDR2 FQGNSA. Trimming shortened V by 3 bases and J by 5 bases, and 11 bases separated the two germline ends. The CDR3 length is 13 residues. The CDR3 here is CASSLGQKNEQYF. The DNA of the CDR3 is TGTGCCAGCAGCTTGGGGCAAAAGAACGAGCAGTACTTC.

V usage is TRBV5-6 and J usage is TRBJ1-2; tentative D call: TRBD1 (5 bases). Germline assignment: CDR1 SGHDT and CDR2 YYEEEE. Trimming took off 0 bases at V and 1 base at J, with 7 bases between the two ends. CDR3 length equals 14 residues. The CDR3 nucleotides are TGTGCCAGCAGCTTGGGGGGGGTTAACTATGGCTACACCTTC. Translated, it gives CASSLGGVNYGYTF.

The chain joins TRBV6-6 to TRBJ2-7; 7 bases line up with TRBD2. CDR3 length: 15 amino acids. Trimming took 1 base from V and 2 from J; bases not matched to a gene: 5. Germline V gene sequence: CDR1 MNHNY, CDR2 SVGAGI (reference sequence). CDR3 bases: TGTGCCAGCAGTTACTACGGGGGGAGCACCTACGAGCAGTACTTC. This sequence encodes CASSYYGGSTYEQYF.

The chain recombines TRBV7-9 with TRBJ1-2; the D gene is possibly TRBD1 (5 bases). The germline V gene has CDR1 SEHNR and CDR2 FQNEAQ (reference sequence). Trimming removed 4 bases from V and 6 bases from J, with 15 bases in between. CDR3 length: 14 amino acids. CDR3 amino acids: CASSSDNHIHGYTF. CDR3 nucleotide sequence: TGTGCCAGCAGCTCGGACAATCATATCCATGGCTACACCTTC.

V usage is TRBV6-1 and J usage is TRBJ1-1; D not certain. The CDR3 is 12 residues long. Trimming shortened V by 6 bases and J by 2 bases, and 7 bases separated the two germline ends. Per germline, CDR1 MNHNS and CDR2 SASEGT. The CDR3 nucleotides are TGTGCCAGCAGAGCTGTTAACACTGAAGCTTTCTTT. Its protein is CASRAVNTEAFF.

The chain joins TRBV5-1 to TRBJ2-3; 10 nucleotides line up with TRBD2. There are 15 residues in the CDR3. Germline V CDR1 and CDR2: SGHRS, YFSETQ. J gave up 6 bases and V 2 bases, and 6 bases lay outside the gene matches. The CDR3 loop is CASSLAGGPYDTQYF. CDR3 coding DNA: TGCGCCAGCAGCTTAGCGGGAGGGCCGTATGATACGCAGTATTTT.

The CDR3 reads CASLPGQGTWEQFF. In nucleotides, the CDR3 is TGTGCCAGCCTTCCGGGACAGGGGACTTGGGAGCAGTTCTTC. This rearrangement joins TRBV2 to TRBJ2-1; 10 nucleotides line up with TRBD1. The CDR3 has 14 residues. J gave up 10 bases and V 8 bases, and 11 bases lay outside the gene matches. Per the germline V gene, CDR1 is SNHLY and CDR2 is FYNNEI. The full variable domain, with the rest looked up from reference TRBV2 and TRBJ2-1, is EPEVTQTPSHQVTQMGQEVILRCVPISNHLYFYWYRQILGQKVEFLVSFYNNEISEKSEIFDDQFSVERPDGSNFTLKIRSTKLEDSAMYFCASLPGQGTWEQFFGPGTRLTVL.

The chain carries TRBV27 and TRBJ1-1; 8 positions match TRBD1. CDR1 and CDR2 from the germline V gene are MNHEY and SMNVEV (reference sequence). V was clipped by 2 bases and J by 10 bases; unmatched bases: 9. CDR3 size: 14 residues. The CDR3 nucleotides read TGTGCCAGCAGTTTAATAGCTGGAACAGGGGGAGCTTTCTTT. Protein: CASSLIAGTGGAFF.

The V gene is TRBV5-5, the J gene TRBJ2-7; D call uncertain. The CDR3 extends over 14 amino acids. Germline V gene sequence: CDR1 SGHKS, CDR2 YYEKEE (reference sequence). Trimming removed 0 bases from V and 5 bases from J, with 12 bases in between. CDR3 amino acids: CASSLEQEEDEQYF. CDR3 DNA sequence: TGTGCCAGCAGCTTGGAGCAGGAAGAAGACGAGCAGTACTTC.

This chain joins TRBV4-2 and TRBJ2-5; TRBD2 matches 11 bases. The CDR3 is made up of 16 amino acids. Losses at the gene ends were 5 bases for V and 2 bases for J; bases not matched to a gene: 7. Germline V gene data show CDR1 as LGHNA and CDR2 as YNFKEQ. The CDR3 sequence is CASSYRLAGKQETQYF. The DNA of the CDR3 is TGTGCCAGCAGCTACCGACTAGCGGGAAAGCAAGAGACCCAGTACTTC.

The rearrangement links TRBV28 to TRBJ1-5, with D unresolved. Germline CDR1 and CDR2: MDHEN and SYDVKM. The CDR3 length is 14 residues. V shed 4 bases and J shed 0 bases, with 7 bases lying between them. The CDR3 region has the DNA TGTGCCAGCAGTTACCCCAGTAGCAATCAGCCCCAGCATTTT. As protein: CASSYPSSNQPQHF.

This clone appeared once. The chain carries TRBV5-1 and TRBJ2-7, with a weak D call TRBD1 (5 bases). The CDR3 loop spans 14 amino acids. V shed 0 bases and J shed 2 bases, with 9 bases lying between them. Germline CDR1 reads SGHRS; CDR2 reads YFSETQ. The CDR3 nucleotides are TGCGCCAGCAGCTTGGACAGGAGACCCTACGAGCAGTACTTC. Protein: CASSLDRRPYEQYF.

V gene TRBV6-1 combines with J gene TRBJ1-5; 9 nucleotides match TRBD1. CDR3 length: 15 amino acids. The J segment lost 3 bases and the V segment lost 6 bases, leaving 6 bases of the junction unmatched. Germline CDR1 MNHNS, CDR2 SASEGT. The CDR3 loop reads CASSSGTGPNQPQHF. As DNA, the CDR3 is TGTGCCAGCAGCTCCGGGACAGGGCCCAATCAGCCCCAGCATTTT.

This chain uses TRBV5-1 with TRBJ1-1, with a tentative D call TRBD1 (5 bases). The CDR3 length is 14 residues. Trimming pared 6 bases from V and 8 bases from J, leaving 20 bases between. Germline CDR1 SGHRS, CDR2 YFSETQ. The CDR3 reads CASTERGAVAEAFF. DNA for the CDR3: TGCGCCAGCACCGAACGTGGGGCAGTGGCCGAAGCTTTCTTT.

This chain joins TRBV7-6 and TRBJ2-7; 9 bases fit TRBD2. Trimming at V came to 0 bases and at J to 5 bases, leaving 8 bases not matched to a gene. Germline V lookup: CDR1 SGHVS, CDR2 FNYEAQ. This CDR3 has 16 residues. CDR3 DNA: TGTGCCAGCAGCTTAGCTAGCGCGGGAGGGCCAAACGAGCAGTACTTC. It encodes CASSLASAGGPNEQYF.

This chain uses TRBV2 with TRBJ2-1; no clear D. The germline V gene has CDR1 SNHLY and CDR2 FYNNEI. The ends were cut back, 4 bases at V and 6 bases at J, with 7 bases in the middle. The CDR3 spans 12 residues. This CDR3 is CASSVAFNEQFF. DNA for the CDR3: TGTGCCAGCAGTGTGGCCTTCAATGAGCAGTTCTTC.

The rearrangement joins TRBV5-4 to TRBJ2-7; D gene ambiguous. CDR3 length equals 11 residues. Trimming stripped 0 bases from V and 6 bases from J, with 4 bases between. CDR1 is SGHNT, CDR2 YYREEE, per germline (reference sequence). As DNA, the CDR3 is TGTGCCAGCAGCTTGGGTCGCGAGCAGTACTTC. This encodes CASSLGREQYF.

The CDR3 is CASGGYNEQFF. CDR3 bases: TGTGCCAGTGGGGGGTACAATGAGCAGTTCTTC. The chain uses TRBV6-5 and TRBJ2-1; a possible D gene is TRBD2 (6 bases). The V and J ends lost 9 bases and 4 bases respectively, with 7 bases between them. The CDR3 loop spans 11 amino acids. CDR1 is MNHEY, CDR2 SVGAGI, per germline.

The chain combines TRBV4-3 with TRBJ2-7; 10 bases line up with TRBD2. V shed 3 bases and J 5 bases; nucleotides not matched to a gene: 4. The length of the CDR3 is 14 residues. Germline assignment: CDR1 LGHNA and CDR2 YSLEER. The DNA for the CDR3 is TGCGCCAGCAGCCATTCTCTAGCGGGAGACGAGCAGTACTTC. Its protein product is CASSHSLAGDEQYF.

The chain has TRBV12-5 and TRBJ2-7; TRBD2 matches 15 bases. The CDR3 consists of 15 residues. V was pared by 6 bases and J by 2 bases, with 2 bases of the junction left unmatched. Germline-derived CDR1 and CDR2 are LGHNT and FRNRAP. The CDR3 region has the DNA TGTGCTAGTGGGCGGACTAGCGGGAGGGCCTACGAGCAGTACTTC. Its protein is CASGRTSGRAYEQYF.

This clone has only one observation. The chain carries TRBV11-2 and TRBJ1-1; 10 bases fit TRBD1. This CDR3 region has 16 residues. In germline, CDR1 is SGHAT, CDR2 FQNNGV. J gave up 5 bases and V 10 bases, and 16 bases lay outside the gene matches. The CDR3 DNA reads TGTGCCACCTCAAGCGGGGGACAGGGGCTTGGTACTGAAGCTTTCTTT. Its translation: CATSSGGQGLGTEAFF.

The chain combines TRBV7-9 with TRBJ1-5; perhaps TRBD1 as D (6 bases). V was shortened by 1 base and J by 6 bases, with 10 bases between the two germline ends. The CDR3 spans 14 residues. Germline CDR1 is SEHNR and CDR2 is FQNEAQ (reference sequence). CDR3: CASSLGTDSQPQHF. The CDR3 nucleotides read TGTGCCAGCAGCTTAGGGACAGATAGTCAGCCCCAGCATTTT.